This T cell receptor (beta chain) stems from a study of CD4+ T cells in melanoma. Findings of the study overall: In melanoma, neoantigen-specific CD4+ T cells reportedly differed in differentiation state.

Deletions cut 1 base from V and 9 bases from J, with 10 bases between. CDR3 length: 13 amino acids. Germline CDR1 reads SGHAT; CDR2 reads FQDESV (reference sequence). Only in-frame clones appear in the TCRdb table, and some are missing; sequencing was by immunoSEQ multiplex PCR. The data show roughly 110,000 clones, about 90% seen once. Comments on this clone: The target antigen is unknown.

The TCR comes from a human donor with melanoma. This sequence joins TRBV11-1 and TRBJ2-1; D is unclear. The sequenced material came from peripheral blood. The CDR3 region has the DNA TGTGCCAGCAGCTTAGGGGGTAGCCGTGAGCAGTTCTTC. Its translation is CASSLGGSREQFF.